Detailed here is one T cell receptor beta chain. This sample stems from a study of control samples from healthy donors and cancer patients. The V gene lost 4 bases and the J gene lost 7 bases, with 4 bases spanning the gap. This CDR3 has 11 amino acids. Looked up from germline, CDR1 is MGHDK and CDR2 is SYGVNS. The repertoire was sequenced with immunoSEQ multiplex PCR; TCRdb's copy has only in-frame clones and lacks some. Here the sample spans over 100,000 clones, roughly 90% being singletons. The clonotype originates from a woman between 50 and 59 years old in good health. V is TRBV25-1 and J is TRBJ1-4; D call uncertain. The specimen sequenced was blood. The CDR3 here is CASSGPEKLFF. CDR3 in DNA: TGTGCCAGCAGTGGCCCTGAAAAACTGTTTTTT.